Given below is one TCR beta chain in context. The target antigen is unknown. Sequencing used cDNA as its template, made by extracting RNA and reverse transcribing it. Assay used: immunoSEQ multiplex PCR; TCRdb lists only in-frame clones, some missing. The data show around 300,000 clones, around three fifths seen once. CDR3 length: 15 amino acids. CDR1 and CDR2 from the germline V gene are ENHRY and SYGVKD. The V and J ends lost 8 bases and 0 bases respectively, with 11 bases between them. The data stem from a study of CD8+ T cells in alopecia areata. Overall study findings and caveats: Scalp specimens additionally yield sequences from normal skin's resident alphabeta T cells.

Stated treatment: oral pan-JAK inhibitor, 5-10 mg twice daily. The sequencing here drew on CD4+ T cells sorted from blood, taken at week 52, from a patient treated with tofacitinib. The chain links TRBV10-3 to TRBJ2-6, with D hard to call. The receptor comes from a human donor with alopecia areata. The CDR3 DNA follows: TGTGCCATCGGGCAGACATTCTCTGGGGCCAACGTCCTGACTTTC. Encoded protein: CAIGQTFSGANVLTF.